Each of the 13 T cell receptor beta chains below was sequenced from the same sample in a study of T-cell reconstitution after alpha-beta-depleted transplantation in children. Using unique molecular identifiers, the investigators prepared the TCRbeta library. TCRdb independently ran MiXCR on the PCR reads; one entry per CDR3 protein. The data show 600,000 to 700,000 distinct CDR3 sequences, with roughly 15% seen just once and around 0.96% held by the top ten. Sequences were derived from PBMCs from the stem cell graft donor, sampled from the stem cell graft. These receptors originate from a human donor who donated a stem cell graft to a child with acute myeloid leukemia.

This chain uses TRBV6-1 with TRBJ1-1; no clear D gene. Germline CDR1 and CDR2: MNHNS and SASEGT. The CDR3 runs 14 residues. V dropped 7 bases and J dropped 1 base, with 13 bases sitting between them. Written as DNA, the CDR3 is TGTGCCAGCATGACCCCCGATAAGAACACTGAAGCTTTCTTT. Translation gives CASMTPDKNTEAFF.

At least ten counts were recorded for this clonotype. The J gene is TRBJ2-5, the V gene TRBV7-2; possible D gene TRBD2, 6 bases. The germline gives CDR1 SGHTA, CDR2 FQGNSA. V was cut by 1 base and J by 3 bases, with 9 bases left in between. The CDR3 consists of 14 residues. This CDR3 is CASSLGIAEETQYF. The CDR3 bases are TGTGCCAGCAGCTTAGGTATAGCGGAAGAGACCCAGTACTTC.

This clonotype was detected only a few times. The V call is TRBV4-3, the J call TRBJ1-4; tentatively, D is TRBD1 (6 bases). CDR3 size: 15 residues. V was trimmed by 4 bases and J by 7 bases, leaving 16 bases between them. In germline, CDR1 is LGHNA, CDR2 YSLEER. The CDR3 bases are TGCGCCAGCAGCCCAGGGTCCAGGGGAGGTGAAAAACTGTTTTTT. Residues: CASSPGSRGGEKLFF.

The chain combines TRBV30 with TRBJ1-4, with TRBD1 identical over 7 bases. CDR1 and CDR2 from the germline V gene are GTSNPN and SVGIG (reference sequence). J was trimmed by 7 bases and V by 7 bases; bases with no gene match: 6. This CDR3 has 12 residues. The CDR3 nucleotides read TGTGCCTTTGACAGGGAAGGTGAAAAACTGTTTTTT. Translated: CAFDREGEKLFF.

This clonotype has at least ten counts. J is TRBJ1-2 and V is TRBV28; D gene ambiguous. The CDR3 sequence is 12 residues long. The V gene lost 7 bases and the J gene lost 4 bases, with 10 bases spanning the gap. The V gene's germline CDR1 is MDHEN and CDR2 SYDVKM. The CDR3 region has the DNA TGTGCCAGCACCCAGGAGCTCTATGGCTACACCTTC. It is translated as CASTQELYGYTF.

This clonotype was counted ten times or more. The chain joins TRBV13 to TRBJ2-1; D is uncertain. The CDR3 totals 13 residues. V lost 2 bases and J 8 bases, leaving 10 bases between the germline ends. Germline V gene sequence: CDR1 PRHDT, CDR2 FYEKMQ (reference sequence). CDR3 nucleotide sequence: TGTGCCAGCAGCTTAAACTTATTCTATGAGCAGTTCTTC. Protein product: CASSLNLFYEQFF. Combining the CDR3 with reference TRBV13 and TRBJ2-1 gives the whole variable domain AAGVIQSPRHLIKEKRETATLKCYPIPRHDTVYWYQQGPGQDPQFLISFYEKMQSDKGSIPDRFSAQQFSDYHSELNMSSLELGDSALYFCASSLNLFYEQFFGPGTRLTVL.

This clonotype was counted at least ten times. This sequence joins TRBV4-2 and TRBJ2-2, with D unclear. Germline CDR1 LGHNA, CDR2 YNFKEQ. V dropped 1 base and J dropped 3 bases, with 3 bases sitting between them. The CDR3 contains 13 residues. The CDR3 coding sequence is TGTGCCAGCAGCCAAGCGGACACCGGGGAGCTGTTTTTT. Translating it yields CASSQADTGELFF.

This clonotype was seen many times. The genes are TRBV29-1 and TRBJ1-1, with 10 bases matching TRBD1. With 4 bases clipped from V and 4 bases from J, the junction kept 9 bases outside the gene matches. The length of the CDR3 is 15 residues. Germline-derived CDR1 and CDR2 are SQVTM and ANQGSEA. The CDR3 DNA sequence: TGCAGCGTTGGAGGGGGACAGGGGACGGGCACTGAAGCTTTCTTT. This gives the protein CSVGGGQGTGTEAFF. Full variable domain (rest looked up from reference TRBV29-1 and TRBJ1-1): SAVISQKPSRDICQRGTSLTIQCQVDSQVTMMFWYRQQPGQSLTLIATANQGSEATYESGFVIDKFPISRPNLTFSTLTVSNMSPEDSSIYLCSVGGGQGTGTEAFFGQGTRLTVV.

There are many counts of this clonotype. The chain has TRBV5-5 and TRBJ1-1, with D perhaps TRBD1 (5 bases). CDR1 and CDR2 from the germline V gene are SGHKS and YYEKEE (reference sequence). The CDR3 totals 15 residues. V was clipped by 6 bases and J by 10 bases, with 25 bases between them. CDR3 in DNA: TGTGCCAGCACAGCGGTTGCGGGGGATACGGGGAGAGCTTTCTTT. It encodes CASTAVAGDTGRAFF.

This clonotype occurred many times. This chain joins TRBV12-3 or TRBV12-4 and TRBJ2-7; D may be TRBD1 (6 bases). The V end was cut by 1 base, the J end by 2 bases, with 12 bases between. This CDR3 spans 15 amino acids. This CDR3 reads CASSLGRGGPYEQYF. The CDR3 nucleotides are TGTGCCAGCAGTTTAGGACGTGGGGGCCCCTACGAGCAGTACTTC.

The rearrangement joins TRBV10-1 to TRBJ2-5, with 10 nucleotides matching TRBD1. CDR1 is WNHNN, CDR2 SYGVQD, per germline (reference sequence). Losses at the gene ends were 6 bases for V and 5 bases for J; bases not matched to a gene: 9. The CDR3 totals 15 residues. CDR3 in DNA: TGCGCCAGCAGCTTCGACAGGGGGCGCCGGGAGACCCAGTACTTC. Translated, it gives CASSFDRGRRETQYF.

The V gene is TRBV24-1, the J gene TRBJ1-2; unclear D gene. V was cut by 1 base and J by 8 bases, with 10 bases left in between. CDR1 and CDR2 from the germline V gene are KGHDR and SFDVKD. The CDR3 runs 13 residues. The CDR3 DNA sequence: TGTGCCACCAGTGATTTAAGGCAAGGCGGCTACACCTTC. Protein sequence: CATSDLRQGGYTF.

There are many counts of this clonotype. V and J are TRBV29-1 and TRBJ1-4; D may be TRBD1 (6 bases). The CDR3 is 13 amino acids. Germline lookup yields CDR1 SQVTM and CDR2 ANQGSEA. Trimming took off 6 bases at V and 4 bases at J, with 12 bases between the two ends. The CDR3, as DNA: TGCAGCGTCGCCTTAGGGGGTAATGAAAAACTGTTTTTT. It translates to CSVALGGNEKLFF.